A single TCR beta chain is shown here with its context. As yet, its antigen is unknown. This specimen belongs to a study of T-cell memory formation after mild COVID-19. Study information: Largely, the TCR clusters proved donor specific.

Study outcomes and limitations: CD8+ contracting clones occupied EMRA, while CD4+ ones occupied mainly CM and EM.

The germline CDR1 and CDR2 sequences are LNHNV and YYDKDF (reference sequence). V lost 2 bases and J lost 4, with 12 bases in between. The CDR3 length is 15 residues. With constant-segment primers, 5'RACE yielded cDNA libraries of TCR alpha and TCR beta that carried sample barcodes and UMIs. TCRdb used MiXCR to reprocess the 5' RACE reads, holding one entry per CDR3 protein. The data show approximately 400,000 distinct CDR3 sequences, about a sixth seen once. The chain employs TRBV15 and TRBJ1-5, with D perhaps TRBD1 (6 bases). This sequence originates from a young man who had mild COVID-19 (a few samples of this study predate the infection). Cell type and time point are not known. The sequencing input was PBMCs or a T cell subset sorted from them (not recorded which). The CDR3: CATSRRGQINQPQHF. The CDR3 DNA reads as TGTGCCACCAGCAGACGAGGACAGATTAATCAGCCCCAGCATTTT.